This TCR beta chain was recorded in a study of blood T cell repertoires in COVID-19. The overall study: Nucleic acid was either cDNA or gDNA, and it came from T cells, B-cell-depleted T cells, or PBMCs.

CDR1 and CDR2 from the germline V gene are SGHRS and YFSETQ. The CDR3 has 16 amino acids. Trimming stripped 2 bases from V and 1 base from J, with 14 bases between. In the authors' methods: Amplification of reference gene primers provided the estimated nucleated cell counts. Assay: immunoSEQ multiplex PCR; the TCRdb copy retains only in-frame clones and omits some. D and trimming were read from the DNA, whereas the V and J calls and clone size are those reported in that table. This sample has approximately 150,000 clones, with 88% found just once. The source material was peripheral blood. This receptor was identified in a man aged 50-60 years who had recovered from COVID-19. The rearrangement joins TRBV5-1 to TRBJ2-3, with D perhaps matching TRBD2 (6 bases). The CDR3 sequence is CASSFPALARTDTQYF. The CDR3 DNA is TGCGCCAGCAGCTTCCCCGCCCTAGCGCGCACAGATACGCAGTATTTT.